The next 2 T cell receptor beta chains were all read from a single sample in a study of PD-1 blockade in classical Hodgkin lymphoma. Produced via immunoSEQ multiplex PCR; TCRdb's table is partial and in-frame only. The sample carries approximately 49,000 clones, about 80% recorded once. Noted time point: cycle 4 day 1 (C4D1), after five to seven weeks of nivolumab. Each and every patient relapsed after autologous stem cell transplantation, and patients got differing brentuximab vedotin exposure. Here the sequenced sample was peripheral blood mononuclear cells (PBMCs), taken before the fourth cycle of nivolumab. Every receptor here comes from a human donor with classical Hodgkin lymphoma.

This clone was recorded a few times. The rearrangement links TRBV7-2 to TRBJ1-3; tentatively, D is TRBD1 (5 bases). Germline V CDR1 and CDR2: SGHTA, FQGNSA. This CDR3 region has 15 residues. V gave up 5 bases and J gave up 4 bases, with 15 bases separating them. CDR3 amino acids: CASSPRGERGNTIYF. The CDR3 nucleotides read TGTGCCAGCAGCCCCCGGGGCGAGAGGGGAAACACCATATATTTT.

The chain recombines TRBV2 with TRBJ1-5; weak D call: TRBD1 (5 bases). V was pared by 2 bases and J by 1 base, with 9 bases between. Germline loops: CDR1 SNHLY, CDR2 FYNNEI. The CDR3 is 15 amino acids. The CDR3 region is CASSEQGSSNQPQHF. Here the CDR3 DNA reads TGTGCCAGCAGTGAACAGGGAAGCAGCAATCAGCCCCAGCATTTT.